This TCR beta chain stems from a study of blood T cell repertoires in COVID-19. Study in general: In each case, the material was cDNA or gDNA derived from T cells, B-cell-depleted T cells, or PBMCs.

The assay was immunoSEQ multiplex PCR, and TCRdb's table has in-frame clones only and misses some. The sample lists about 480,000 clones, 85% to 90% occurring once. Cohorts were assigned according to the clinical history that participants reported. With 0 bases clipped from V and 7 bases from J, the junction kept 12 bases outside the gene matches. The CDR3 length is 17 residues. Looked up from germline, CDR1 is SGHRS and CDR2 is YFSETQ. Input material: PBMCs or T cells enriched from blood (not recorded which). The chain is built from TRBV5-1 and TRBJ2-1; 8 bases map to TRBD2. This sequence was found in a woman aged 40 to 49 who had recovered from COVID-19. DNA of the CDR3: TGCGCCAGCAGCTTGGAGATCGGCGCGGGAGGAGGGAATGAGCAGTTCTTC. It codes for CASSLEIGAGGGNEQFF.